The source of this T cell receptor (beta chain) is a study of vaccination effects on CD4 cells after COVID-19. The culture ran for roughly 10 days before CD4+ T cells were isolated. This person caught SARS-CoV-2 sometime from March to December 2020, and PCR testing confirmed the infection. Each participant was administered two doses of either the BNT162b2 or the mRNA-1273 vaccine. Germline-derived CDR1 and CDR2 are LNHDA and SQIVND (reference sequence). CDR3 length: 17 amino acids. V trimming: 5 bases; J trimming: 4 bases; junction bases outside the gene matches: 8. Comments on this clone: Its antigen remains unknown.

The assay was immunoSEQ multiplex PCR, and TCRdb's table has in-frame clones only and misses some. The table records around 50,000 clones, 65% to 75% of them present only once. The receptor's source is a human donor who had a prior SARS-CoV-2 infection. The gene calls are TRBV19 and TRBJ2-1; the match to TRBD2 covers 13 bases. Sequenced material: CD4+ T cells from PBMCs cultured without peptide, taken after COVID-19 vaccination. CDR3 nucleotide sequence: TGTGCCAGTAGTTTGGGACTAGCGGGACCGGGGTACAATGAGCAGTTCTTC. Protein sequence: CASSLGLAGPGYNEQFF.